A selection of T cell receptor beta chains follows, all from one sample in a study of response to subunit inactivated influenza vaccine. TCRdb reprocessed the RT-PCR reads with MiXCR, giving one entry per CDR3 protein. The top ten clones hold 1.5% to 2% of a sample with roughly 500,000 distinct CDR3 sequences, 25% of them seen once. Source: CD4+ T cells sorted from PBMCs, taken more than 4 days after vaccination. The receptors were gathered from a man aged 50 to 60 who received an inactivated influenza vaccine. Both conserved end residues are part of each CDR3. The D gene is left open where the match is weak. Expanded clones get a size class; other rows say once, few or many, or leave the size out.

v_call	j_call	clone_size	d_call	cdr3_aa	cdr3_nt
TRBV6-2/TRBV6-3	TRBJ1-5	once	.	CASRDRVSNQPQHF	TGTGCCAGCAGAGACAGAGTTAGCAATCAGCCCCAGCATTTT
TRBV29-1	TRBJ2-7	.	.	CSVGRGPNEQYF	TGCAGCGTTGGTCGGGGCCCCAACGAGCAGTACTTC
TRBV9	TRBJ2-2	.	.	CASSVGWATGELFF	TGTGCCAGCAGCGTAGGCTGGGCCACCGGGGAGCTGTTTTTT
TRBV20-1	TRBJ1-6	few	.	CSALQSAVSPLHF	TGCAGTGCTTTACAGAGTGCCGTTTCACCCCTCCACTTT
TRBV28	TRBJ2-7	few	TRBD2	CASSPGLVFGEQYF	TGTGCCAGCAGTCCCGGACTAGTTTTCGGCGAGCAGTACTTC
TRBV20-1	TRBJ2-1	few	.	CSARSETDYNEQFF	TGCAGTGCTAGATCCGAGACAGACTACAATGAGCAGTTCTTC
TRBV12-3/TRBV12-4	TRBJ2-1	.	TRBD2	CASGGLADYNEQFF	TGTGCCAGCGGTGGCCTAGCGGACTACAATGAGCAGTTCTTC
TRBV24-1	TRBJ2-3	.	TRBD2	CATSDLGGSRRYTQYF	TGTGCCACCAGTGATTTGGGCGGGAGCAGGAGATATACGCAGTATTTT
TRBV6-1	TRBJ2-1	few	TRBD2	CASSAGSGGPNEQFF	TGTGCCAGCAGCGCCGGTAGCGGGGGCCCCAATGAGCAGTTCTTC
TRBV12-3/TRBV12-4	TRBJ2-7	many	.	CASSLKLEQYF	TGTGCCAGCAGTTTAAAACTCGAGCAGTACTTC
TRBV10-3	TRBJ2-3	.	TRBD2	CAIRDVAGDTQYF	TGTGCCATCAGAGACGTAGCGGGAGATACGCAGTATTTT
TRBV29-1	TRBJ1-1	few	TRBD1	CSVEAGVYRGMNTEAFF	TGCAGCGTTGAAGCCGGGGTATACAGGGGCATGAACACTGAAGCTTTCTTT
TRBV12-3/TRBV12-4	TRBJ1-1	many	.	CASRTTVSLNTEAFF	TGTGCCAGCAGGACTACAGTGTCCTTGAACACTGAAGCTTTCTTT
TRBV15	TRBJ2-2	.	.	CATSRDRRGNTGELFF	TGTGCCACCAGCAGAGATCGCAGGGGAAACACCGGGGAGCTGTTTTTT
TRBV20-1	TRBJ2-1	once	TRBD2	CIGEGRWGEQFF	TGCATAGGGGAGGGCCGGTGGGGTGAGCAGTTCTTC
TRBV7-2	TRBJ2-4	.	.	CASSLEATAKNIQYF	TGTGCCAGCAGCTTAGAAGCCACCGCCAAAAACATTCAGTACTTC
TRBV3-1	TRBJ2-2	.	TRBD1	CASSLALGQGLNTGELFF	TGTGCCAGCAGCCTCGCCCTGGGACAGGGACTGAACACCGGGGAGCTGTTTTTT
TRBV12-3/TRBV12-4	TRBJ2-5	.	.	CASRADGQETQYF	TGTGCCAGCAGAGCCGATGGACAAGAGACCCAGTACTTC
TRBV29-1	TRBJ2-7	.	TRBD1	CSVGDRGLNEQYF	TGCAGCGTGGGCGACAGGGGGCTCAACGAGCAGTACTTC
TRBV20-1	TRBJ2-2	.	.	CSAAPAGELFF	TGCAGTGCCGCCCCGGCCGGGGAGCTGTTTTTT
TRBV18	TRBJ2-3	few	TRBD2	CASSSGGTDTQYF	TGTGCCAGCAGTAGCGGGGGCACAGATACGCAGTATTTT
TRBV20-1	TRBJ2-5	many	TRBD1	CSATRNRGLQTQYF	TGCAGTGCCACACGGAACAGGGGGCTACAGACCCAGTACTTC
TRBV12-3/TRBV12-4	TRBJ2-7	.	TRBD1	CASSQTGGGEQYF	TGTGCCAGCAGTCAGACAGGGGGCGGGGAGCAGTACTTC
TRBV18	TRBJ1-5	.	.	CASSSMRTELGQPQHF	TGTGCCAGCTCATCTATGCGGACGGAGTTAGGTCAGCCCCAGCATTTT
TRBV20-1	TRBJ2-4	few	TRBD1	CSAREGQGLYIQYF	TGCAGTGCTAGAGAGGGACAGGGGTTATACATTCAGTACTTC
TRBV5-1	TRBJ2-1	many	TRBD2	CASSQLAGGGAEQFF	TGCGCCAGCAGCCAACTAGCGGGAGGTGGCGCGGAGCAGTTCTTC
TRBV6-1	TRBJ1-5	.	.	CASSVELSNQPQHF	TGTGCCAGCAGTGTGGAGTTAAGCAATCAGCCCCAGCATTTT
TRBV10-3	TRBJ2-3	.	.	CAISGTSTDTQYF	TGTGCCATCTCCGGGACTAGCACAGATACGCAGTATTTT
TRBV7-8	TRBJ2-7	.	.	CASSFMDRPQGQYF	TGTGCCAGCAGCTTCATGGACAGACCTCAGGGGCAGTACTTC
TRBV7-9	TRBJ2-7	many	TRBD2	CASSSGSGSYEQYF	TGTGCCAGCAGCTCTGGTAGCGGGAGTTACGAGCAGTACTTC
TRBV20-1	TRBJ2-7	.	TRBD2	CSARWGGTYEQYF	TGCAGTGCTAGGTGGGGGGGAACCTACGAGCAGTACTTC
TRBV12-3/TRBV12-4	TRBJ1-2	few	TRBD1	CASSLGTGRGYGYTF	TGTGCCAGCAGCCTCGGGACAGGGAGAGGCTATGGCTACACCTTC
TRBV20-1	TRBJ1-6	.	.	CSASPGRLDSPLHF	TGCAGTGCTAGCCCGGGACGGTTAGATTCACCCCTCCACTTT
TRBV11-1	TRBJ2-7	.	.	CASSSPGRQTYEQYF	TGTGCCAGCAGCTCGCCGGGACGCCAAACCTACGAGCAGTACTTC